Listed below are T cell receptor beta chains from one sample, sequenced in a study of vaccination and CD4 T cells after COVID-19. Each CDR3 protein gets one entry after TCRdb re-called the PCR reads with MiXCR. This sample yields around 12,000 distinct CDR3 sequences, of which around 38% are seen a single time; roughly 9% belongs to the top ten. These receptors have no known antigen. The sample comprised CD4+ T cells from blood, cultured in vitro. Receptors were obtained from a human donor who had recovered from COVID-19. Each CDR3 is given with its conserved first and last residue. D genes are given only for firm matches. Clone sizes are given selectively: once, few, many, or a class where the clone is expanded.

few	14	TRBJ2-7	TRBV21-1	NA	CAPKVGQFSYEQYF	TGTGCCCCCAAGGTGGGACAGTTCTCCTACGAGCAGTACTTC
once	12	TRBJ2-3	TRBV9	NA	CASSELADTQYF	TGTGCCAGCAGCGAGTTAGCAGATACGCAGTATTTT
few	14	TRBJ2-7	TRBV2	TRBD1	CASRSGQGSYEQYF	TGTGCCAGCAGATCCGGACAGGGCTCCTACGAGCAGTACTTC
medium-sized	13	TRBJ1-2	TRBV10-3	NA	CAISIGHPHGYTF	TGTGCCATCAGCATAGGTCACCCCCATGGCTACACCTTC
NA	19	TRBJ2-3	TRBV5-1	TRBD2	CASSLFPLASGGMTDTQYF	TGCGCCAGCAGCTTGTTCCCATTGGCTAGCGGGGGGATGACAGATACGCAGTATTTT
NA	16	TRBJ1-1	TRBV6-1	TRBD1	CASSGGRQGSNTEAFF	TGTGCCAGCAGTGGCGGTCGACAGGGCTCGAACACTGAAGCTTTCTTT
NA	14	TRBJ2-7	TRBV6-1	TRBD2	CASRGGGLSYEQYF	TGTGCCAGCAGGGGCGGGGGGCTCTCCTACGAGCAGTACTTC
NA	14	TRBJ1-1	TRBV6-5	TRBD1	CASSCPEGQCEAFF	TGTGCCAGCAGTTGCCCCGAGGGACAGTGTGAGGCTTTCTTT
medium-sized	17	TRBJ2-1	TRBV7-2	NA	CASSLVQRAGSYNEQFF	TGTGCCAGCAGCTTAGTTCAGCGGGCAGGCTCCTACAATGAGCAGTTCTTC
NA	14	TRBJ2-7	TRBV6-1	NA	CASSAGVSSYEQYF	TGTGCCAGCAGCGCAGGGGTGAGCTCCTACGAGCAGTACTTC
few	16	TRBJ2-3	TRBV25-1	NA	CASSESLGSGTDTQYF	TGTGCCAGCAGTGAATCCTTAGGGTCTGGCACAGATACGCAGTATTTT
few	17	TRBJ2-2	TRBV24-1	TRBD1	CATSDPPGQGATGELFF	TGTGCCACCAGTGACCCGCCCGGACAGGGGGCAACCGGGGAGCTGTTTTTT
NA	16	TRBJ1-3	TRBV7-2	NA	CASSLARPGSGNTIYF	TGTGCCAGCAGCTTAGCGAGGCCAGGCTCTGGAAACACCATATATTTT
NA	14	TRBJ2-7	TRBV5-1	TRBD2	CASSAPGGDYEQYF	TGCGCCAGCAGCGCCCCGGGAGGAGACTACGAGCAGTACTTC
NA	17	TRBJ1-2	TRBV7-2	NA	CASSLATGPKGNPGYTF	TGTGCCAGCAGCTTAGCAACAGGACCTAAGGGTAATCCTGGCTACACCTTC
once	16	TRBJ2-7	TRBV4-1	TRBD1	CASSQGRTGGWDEQYF	TGCGCCAGCAGCCAAGGAAGAACAGGGGGATGGGACGAGCAGTACTTC
NA	16	TRBJ1-3	TRBV6-2/TRBV6-3	TRBD1	CASSSRRGYSGNTIYF	TGTGCCAGCAGCTCACGCAGGGGGTACTCTGGAAACACCATATATTTT
NA	14	TRBJ1-1	TRBV27	NA	CASSPTGRDTEAFF	TGTGCCAGCAGTCCCACGGGGCGGGACACTGAAGCTTTCTTT
NA	11	TRBJ1-2	TRBV30	NA	CAWSPNYGYTF	TGTGCCTGGAGTCCTAACTATGGCTACACCTTC
few	15	TRBJ2-2	TRBV5-1	TRBD2	CASSLSGGYTGELFF	TGCGCCAGCAGCCTTAGCGGGGGATACACCGGGGAGCTGTTTTTT
few	17	TRBJ2-5	TRBV21-1	NA	CASSKGDRAPRGEGQYF	TGTGCCAGCAGCAAAGGGGACCGGGCCCCTCGGGGTGAGGGCCAGTACTTC
NA	14	TRBJ2-7	TRBV5-1	TRBD1	CASSLVQGAYEQYF	TGCGCCAGCAGCTTGGTTCAGGGGGCTTACGAGCAGTACTTC
NA	14	TRBJ1-1	TRBV19	NA	CASRFLGQNTEAFF	TGTGCCAGTAGGTTTCTGGGCCAGAACACTGAAGCTTTCTTT
NA	16	TRBJ2-3	TRBV24-1	NA	CATSDFDSPSTDTQYF	TGTGCCACCAGTGATTTTGACAGTCCTAGCACAGATACGCAGTATTTT
NA	15	TRBJ2-7	TRBV5-1	NA	CASSLARGPSYEQYF	TGCGCCAGCAGCTTGGCCAGGGGACCCTCCTACGAGCAGTACTTC
few	16	TRBJ2-1	TRBV7-8	TRBD2	CASSPRGAGGLNEQFF	TGTGCCAGCAGCCCGCGGGGAGCGGGAGGTCTCAATGAGCAGTTCTTC
NA	20	TRBJ2-1	TRBV20-1	NA	CSARQLNPSKTGSSYNEQFF	TGCAGTGCTAGACAGTTGAATCCCTCGAAAACGGGGAGCTCCTACAATGAGCAGTTCTTC
NA	14	TRBJ1-2	TRBV24-1	NA	CATSETLGSGGYTF	TGTGCCACCAGTGAGACCCTGGGCAGTGGCGGCTACACCTTC
NA	13	TRBJ1-5	TRBV12-3/TRBV12-4	NA	CASRAALNQPQHF	TGTGCCAGCAGGGCGGCACTCAATCAGCCCCAGCATTTT
NA	14	TRBJ2-7	TRBV6-1	NA	CASSPRGSLVEQYF	TGTGCCAGCAGCCCCAGGGGTTCCCTCGTCGAGCAGTACTTC
few	12	TRBJ1-1	TRBV20-1	NA	CSASRIDTEAFF	TGCAGTGCTAGTCGGATTGACACTGAAGCTTTCTTT
NA	13	TRBJ2-5	TRBV29-1	NA	CSVAQGRLETQYF	TGCAGCGTTGCGCAGGGCAGGTTAGAGACCCAGTACTTC
once	13	TRBJ2-7	TRBV11-3	NA	CASSPGRNYEQYF	TGTGCCAGCAGTCCGGGACGCAACTACGAGCAGTACTTC
NA	16	TRBJ2-3	TRBV5-1	TRBD1	CASSLGEGQGRDTQYF	TGCGCCAGCAGCTTGGGGGAGGGACAGGGACGTGATACGCAGTATTTT
NA	14	TRBJ1-4	TRBV20-1	TRBD1	CGAPNSGGGEKLFF	TGCGGCGCCCCAAATTCAGGGGGAGGGGAAAAACTGTTTTTT
NA	16	TRBJ2-5	TRBV5-4	NA	CASSLRGARIQETQYF	TGTGCCAGCAGCTTGAGGGGGGCGCGGATCCAAGAGACCCAGTACTTC
few	17	TRBJ1-3	TRBV7-9	TRBD1	CASSTAPLTGLGNTIYF	TGTGCCAGCAGCACGGCACCTCTGACAGGGCTTGGAAACACCATATATTTT
NA	13	TRBJ1-5	TRBV30	NA	CAWSRGINQPQHF	TGTGCCTGGTCAAGGGGGATCAATCAGCCCCAGCATTTT
NA	14	TRBJ1-2	TRBV27	TRBD1	CASSRGPANYGYTF	TGTGCCAGCAGCAGGGGGCCAGCTAACTATGGCTACACCTTC
NA	12	TRBJ1-2	TRBV28	NA	CATSGQIGGYTF	TGTGCTACTTCCGGACAAATCGGTGGCTACACCTTC
NA	18	TRBJ2-1	TRBV30	NA	CARQGGAEAGEGYNEQFF	TGTGCCCGCCAAGGGGGGGCGGAGGCGGGAGAAGGATACAATGAGCAGTTCTTC
few	15	TRBJ2-3	TRBV25-1	TRBD2	CASSIQSGITDTQYF	TGTGCCAGCAGTATACAAAGCGGGATAACAGATACGCAGTATTTT
NA	14	TRBJ1-1	TRBV19	NA	CASSMARGNTEAFF	TGTGCCAGTAGTATGGCCAGAGGGAACACTGAAGCTTTCTTT
NA	15	TRBJ2-7	TRBV6-1	NA	CASAYFVGISYEQYF	TGTGCCAGCGCTTATTTTGTGGGGATTTCCTACGAGCAGTACTTC
few	16	TRBJ1-5	TRBV7-2	NA	CASSLGLGAQGQPQHF	TGTGCCAGCAGCTTAGGTCTAGGGGCCCAGGGTCAGCCCCAGCATTTT
few	13	TRBJ2-5	TRBV2	NA	CASSEQGRETQYF	TGTGCCAGCAGTGAACAGGGGAGAGAGACCCAGTACTTC
NA	17	TRBJ2-1	TRBV11-2	TRBD2	CASSARQRGGSYNEQFF	TGTGCCAGCAGCGCCCGTCAGCGGGGGGGCTCCTACAATGAGCAGTTCTTC
NA	14	TRBJ2-7	TRBV19	TRBD1	CASSRTGGNYEQYF	TGTGCCAGTAGCCGGACAGGGGGCAACTACGAGCAGTACTTC
NA	14	TRBJ1-3	TRBV6-1	NA	CASSVVGSRNTIYF	TGTGCCAGCAGTGTTGTGGGCTCGAGAAACACCATATATTTT
few	16	TRBJ1-5	TRBV15	NA	CATSREETAGDQPQHF	TGTGCCACCAGCAGGGAAGAAACGGCAGGGGATCAGCCCCAGCATTTT